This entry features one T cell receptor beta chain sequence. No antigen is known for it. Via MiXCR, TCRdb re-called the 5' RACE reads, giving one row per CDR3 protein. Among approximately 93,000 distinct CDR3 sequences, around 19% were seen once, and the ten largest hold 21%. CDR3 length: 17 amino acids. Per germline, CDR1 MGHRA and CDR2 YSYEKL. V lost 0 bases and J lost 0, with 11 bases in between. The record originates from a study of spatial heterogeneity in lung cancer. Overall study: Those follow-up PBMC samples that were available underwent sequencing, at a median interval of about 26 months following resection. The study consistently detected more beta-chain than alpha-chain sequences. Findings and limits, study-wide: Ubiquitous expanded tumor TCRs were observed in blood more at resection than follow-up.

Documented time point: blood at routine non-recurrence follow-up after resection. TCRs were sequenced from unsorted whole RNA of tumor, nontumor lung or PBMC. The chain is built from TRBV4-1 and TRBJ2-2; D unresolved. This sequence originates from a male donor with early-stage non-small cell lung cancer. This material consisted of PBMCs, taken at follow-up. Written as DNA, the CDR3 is TGCGCCAGCAGCCAAGAACCCCCCTGGACGAACACCGGGGAGCTGTTTTTT. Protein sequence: CASSQEPPWTNTGELFF.